The entry below gives a single TCR beta chain sequence along with its context. Its specificity is not known. The CDR3 extends over 13 amino acids. Germline loops: CDR1 MNHNS, CDR2 SASEGT. V was trimmed by 4 bases and J by 5 bases, leaving 11 bases between them. The data are from a study of vaccination and CD4 T cells after COVID-19. As to treatment: roughly 11-day PBMC culture with coronavirus spike peptide pools or control peptides (ViraFEST assay). Cultures of PBMCs, roughly 2 million per well, were set up with about 9.4 IU/ml IL-2 and roughly 10 ug/ml peptide pools. Sequenced with the Oncomine TCR Beta short-read assay was DNA taken from cultured CD4+ T cells. MiXCR was run by TCRdb on the PCR reads, yielding one entry per CDR3 protein. The sample has 12,000 or so distinct CDR3 sequences, roughly half seen once.

The J gene is TRBJ1-2, the V gene TRBV6-1; the D gene is possibly TRBD1 (5 bases). The TCR sequence derives from a human donor who had recovered from COVID-19. Sequencing input: CD4+ T cells from blood, cultured in vitro. The CDR3 protein is CASSGPDTYGYTF. The DNA for the CDR3 is TGTGCCAGCAGTGGCCCGGACACGTATGGCTACACCTTC.